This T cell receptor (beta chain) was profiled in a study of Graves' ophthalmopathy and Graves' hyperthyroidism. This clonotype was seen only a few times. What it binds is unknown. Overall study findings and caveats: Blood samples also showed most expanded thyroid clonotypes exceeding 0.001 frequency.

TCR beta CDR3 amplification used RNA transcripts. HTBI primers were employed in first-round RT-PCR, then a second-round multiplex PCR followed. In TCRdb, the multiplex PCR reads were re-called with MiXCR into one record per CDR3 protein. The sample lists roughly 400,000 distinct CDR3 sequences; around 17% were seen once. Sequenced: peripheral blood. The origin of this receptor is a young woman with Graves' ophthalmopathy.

The CDR3 protein is CASSLAPGTGSNQPQHF. The DNA of the CDR3 is TGCGCCAGCAGCTTGGCTCCCGGGACAGGGAGCAATCAGCCCCAGCATTTT. The chain is built from TRBV5-1 and TRBJ1-5, with TRBD1 matching over 9 bases. Germline CDR1 is SGHRS and CDR2 is YFSETQ. Trimming took 0 bases from V and 1 from J; bases not matched to a gene: 5. CDR3 length: 17 amino acids.